The 2 T cell receptor beta chains in this list originate from one sample, sequenced in a study of cytomegalovirus exposure and HLA in healthy donors. With 60 Vbeta and 13 Jbeta primers, the PCR was carried out. This table comes from immunoSEQ multiplex PCR, and its TCRdb copy is limited to in-frame clones, with some not included. The data contain about 210,000 clones, 75% to 85% of them seen just once; the ten biggest clones take up roughly 15%. Sequenced input: PBMCs. Receptor source: a woman between 25 and 40 years old in good health and CMV-seropositive.

The chain is built from TRBV5-5 and TRBJ1-5, with a possible D match to TRBD1 (6 bases). CDR3 length: 14 amino acids. V shed 4 bases and J shed 3 bases, with 11 bases lying between them. The germline V gene has CDR1 SGHKS and CDR2 YYEKEE (reference sequence). CDR3 in amino acids: CASSPGQTNQPQHF. The CDR3 nucleotides read TGTGCCAGCAGCCCCGGACAGACCAATCAGCCCCAGCATTTT.

This clone was seen just once. As DNA, the CDR3 is TGTGCCAGCAGAGGAGGATCGATTAGCAATCAGCCCCAGCATTTT. Encoded protein: CASRGGSISNQPQHF. The V gene is TRBV6-1, the J gene TRBJ1-5; D gene uncertain. CDR3 length: 15 amino acids. Germline lookup yields CDR1 MNHNS and CDR2 SASEGT. Trimming shortened V by 6 bases and J by 0 bases, and 12 bases separated the two germline ends.